The 20 T cell receptor beta chains presented below share a single source sample, sequenced in a study of OX40 agonist ivuxolimab in advanced cancers. The repertoire was sequenced with immunoSEQ multiplex PCR; TCRdb's copy has only in-frame clones and lacks some. The sample includes 60,000 to 65,000 clones, about 89% seen only once; the top ten take 5.2%. The sample was CD4+ or CD8+ T cells sorted from blood, taken in a trial of the OX40 agonist ivuxolimab. The receptors originated from an adult with an advanced solid tumor such as melanoma, head and neck, liver or kidney cancer.

This chain uses TRBV7-8 with TRBJ1-5; D unresolved. This CDR3 comprises 15 residues. Trimming took off 5 bases at V and 2 bases at J, with 13 bases between the two ends. CDR1 is SGHVS, CDR2 FQNEAQ, per germline. In DNA form, the CDR3 reads TGTGCCAGCAGCCCCAGCAGGATCGGCAATCAGCCCCAGCATTTT. This encodes CASSPSRIGNQPQHF.

The rearrangement joins TRBV7-3 to TRBJ2-1; tentatively, D is TRBD2 (6 bases). Germline V gives CDR1 SGHTA, CDR2 FQGTGA. CDR3 length: 16 amino acids. V was shortened by 1 base and J by 5 bases, with 15 bases between the two germline ends. The CDR3 is CASSLSSRGSHNEQFF. DNA of the CDR3: TGTGCCAGCAGCTTAAGCTCTCGGGGGAGCCACAATGAGCAGTTCTTC.

J is TRBJ1-1 and V is TRBV27; no clear D. Germline V CDR1 and CDR2: MNHEY, SMNVEV (reference sequence). The CDR3 has 17 residues. The V and J ends lost 0 bases and 7 bases respectively, with 21 bases between them. The CDR3 nucleotides read TGTGCCAGCAGTTTATCGCTGAAAAAGCCAGGCAGAGGTGAAGCTTTCTTT. Translation: CASSLSLKKPGRGEAFF.

The chain employs TRBV29-1 and TRBJ2-1, with TRBD2 identical over 7 bases. Looked up from germline, CDR1 is SQVTM and CDR2 is ANQGSEA. With 4 bases clipped from V and 0 bases from J, the junction kept 3 bases outside the gene matches. CDR3 length: 14 residues. Here the CDR3 reads CSVGGGSSYNEQFF. CDR3 DNA sequence: TGCAGCGTTGGGGGGGGAAGCTCCTACAATGAGCAGTTCTTC.

This clone has more than one count but fewer than ten. J is TRBJ2-1 and V is TRBV6-5; tentative D call: TRBD2 (5 bases). Germline loops: CDR1 MNHEY, CDR2 SVGAGI. CDR3 length: 12 amino acids. Trimming took 10 bases from V and 5 from J, leaving 12 bases between them. DNA of the CDR3: TGTGCCATCCTACGGAGGCACAATGAGCAGTTCTTC. Its protein is CAILRRHNEQFF.

The gene calls are TRBV5-4 and TRBJ1-1; tentative D call: TRBD1 (5 bases). This CDR3 region has 15 residues. Trimming took off 0 bases at V and 3 bases at J, with 12 bases between the two ends. Germline V gene lookup returns CDR1 SGHNT and CDR2 YYREEE (reference sequence). DNA for the CDR3: TGTGCCAGCAGCTTGGTCGGGGGACTTGACACTGAAGCTTTCTTT. It encodes CASSLVGGLDTEAFF.

This sequence joins TRBV9 and TRBJ2-1; D gene ambiguous. Germline CDR1 reads SGDLS; CDR2 reads YYNGEE. V was cut by 3 bases and J by 9 bases, with 7 bases left in between. This CDR3 is 11 amino acids long. The CDR3 spells CASSGYGEQFF. CDR3 nucleotides: TGTGCCAGCAGCGGATACGGTGAGCAGTTCTTC. Full variable domain (remainder filled in from reference TRBV9 and TRBJ2-1): DSGVTQTPKHLITATGQRVTLRCSPRSGDLSVYWYQQSLDQGLQFLIQYYNGEERAKGNILERFSAQQFPDLHSELNLSSLELGDSALYFCASSGYGEQFFGPGTRLTVL.

The genes are TRBV7-2 and TRBJ2-7, with 13 nucleotides matching TRBD2. J lost 6 bases, V lost 5 bases, and 4 bases had no gene match. CDR3 size: 14 residues. Per the germline V gene, CDR1 is SGHTA and CDR2 is FQGNSA. The DNA for the CDR3 is TGTGCCAGCAGCCTCGGACTAGCGGGAGCCGAGCAGTACTTC. It translates to CASSLGLAGAEQYF.

The CDR3 is CASSYSFRASNQPQHF. The CDR3 bases are TGTGCCAGCAGTTACTCGTTTAGGGCTAGCAATCAGCCCCAGCATTTT. The genes are TRBV6-5 and TRBJ1-5; D unclear. The CDR3 has 16 amino acids. CDR1 MNHEY and CDR2 SVGAGI come from the germline V gene. Deletions cut 0 bases from V and 0 bases from J, with 9 bases between.

The chain couples TRBV7-2 to TRBJ2-3; 7 nucleotides align to TRBD2. CDR1 is SGHTA, CDR2 FQGNSA, per germline. After removal of 0 bases from V and 0 bases from J, the junction contained 0 bases not matched to a gene. This CDR3 region has 15 residues. The DNA for the CDR3 is TGTGCCAGCAGCTTAGCGGGAGGGAGCACAGATACGCAGTATTTT. This sequence encodes CASSLAGGSTDTQYF.

The genes are TRBV5-1 and TRBJ2-1, with TRBD2 as a possible D gene (6 bases). V dropped 6 bases and J dropped 0 bases, with 13 bases sitting between them. The CDR3 covers 15 residues. Looked up from germline, CDR1 is SGHRS and CDR2 is YFSETQ. This CDR3 is CASMASASSYNEQFF. CDR3 nucleotide sequence: TGCGCCAGCATGGCTAGCGCCAGCTCCTACAATGAGCAGTTCTTC.

This clone was observed once. This chain uses TRBV28 with TRBJ2-3; tentative D call: TRBD2 (6 bases). CDR1 MDHEN and CDR2 SYDVKM come from the germline V gene. The CDR3 covers 18 residues. Trimming stripped 3 bases from V and 1 base from J, with 20 bases between. This chain's CDR3 is CASSFTGSGKFGTDTQYF. The CDR3 DNA reads TGTGCCAGCAGTTTCACCGGGAGTGGCAAATTCGGCACAGATACGCAGTATTTT.

The chain carries TRBV13 and TRBJ2-1; 13 bases fit TRBD2. V lost 3 bases, J lost 9 bases, and 11 bases stayed unmatched. CDR1 PRHDT and CDR2 FYEKMQ come from the germline V gene (reference sequence). The CDR3 loop spans 17 amino acids. Written as DNA, the CDR3 is TGTGCCAGCAGCTTTATTCCGACCGGGACTAGCGGGGTTGAGCAGTTCTTC. It translates to CASSFIPTGTSGVEQFF.

Comments on this clone: The identical CDR3 is also encoded by other nucleotide sequences in the sample. V gene TRBV18 combines with J gene TRBJ1-4; D not resolved. V was clipped by 3 bases and J by 0 bases, with 5 bases between them. This CDR3 has 14 amino acids. Germline lookup yields CDR1 KGHSH and CDR2 LQKENI. The CDR3 loop is CASSPGATNEKLFF. In nucleotides, the CDR3 is TGTGCCAGCTCACCGGGTGCAACTAATGAAAAACTGTTTTTT. The full variable domain, rest sourced from reference TRBV18 and TRBJ1-4, is NAGVMQNPRHLVRRRGQEARLRCSPMKGHSHVYWYRQLPEEGLKFMVYLQKENIIDESGMPKERFSAEFPKEGPSILRIQQVVRGDSAAYFCASSPGATNEKLFFGSGTQLSVL.

This chain joins TRBV28 and TRBJ2-5; D is ambiguous. CDR1 is MDHEN and CDR2 is SYDVKM in the germline V gene. The CDR3 is made up of 12 amino acids. Trimming removed 5 bases from V and 11 bases from J, with 15 bases in between. CDR3 sequence reads: CASSPAPRIQYF. The DNA of the CDR3 is TGTGCCAGCAGTCCAGCCCCCAGAATTCAGTACTTC.

The gene calls are TRBV30 and TRBJ1-6, with a tentative D call TRBD1 (6 bases). V shed 0 bases and J shed 9 bases, with 15 bases lying between them. CDR1 is GTSNPN and CDR2 is SVGIG in the germline V gene (reference sequence). This CDR3 spans 15 amino acids. The CDR3 nucleotides are TGTGCCTGGAGTGTACTGGTACAGGGTGGTTCACCCCTCCACTTT. Residues: CAWSVLVQGGSPLHF.

The genes are TRBV15 and TRBJ1-4, with D possibly TRBD1 on 5 matching bases. The germline CDR1 and CDR2 sequences are LNHNV and YYDKDF (reference sequence). Trimming pared 0 bases from V and 7 bases from J, leaving 12 bases between. The CDR3 loop spans 15 amino acids. DNA for the CDR3: TGTGCCACCAGCAGAGATTGGTATAGGGGTGAAAAACTGTTTTTT. The encoded protein is CATSRDWYRGEKLFF.

The chain joins TRBV19 to TRBJ2-1; D gene ambiguous. Per the germline V gene, CDR1 is LNHDA and CDR2 is SQIVND (reference sequence). V was shortened by 0 bases and J by 9 bases, with 9 bases between the two germline ends. The CDR3 covers 13 residues. CDR3 sequence (DNA): TGTGCCAGTAGTATAGATGGGGTTAGTGAGCAGTTCTTC. Protein: CASSIDGVSEQFF.

The J gene is TRBJ1-3, the V gene TRBV10-3, with a possible D match to TRBD1 (6 bases). Germline loops: CDR1 ENHRY, CDR2 SYGVKD. The CDR3 consists of 16 residues. V was cut by 0 bases and J by 0 bases, with 9 bases left in between. The CDR3 DNA sequence: TGTGCCATCAGTGAGTCGACAGGAGGCTCTGGAAACACCATATATTTT. Encoded protein: CAISESTGGSGNTIYF.

This CDR3 reads CASSTDGDMVEKLFF. For the CDR3, the DNA is TGCGCCAGCAGCACAGACGGGGACATGGTTGAAAAACTGTTTTTT. This chain links TRBV5-1 with TRBJ1-4, with D maybe TRBD1 (6 bases). The V and J ends lost 4 bases and 7 bases respectively, with 17 bases between them. The germline CDR1 and CDR2 sequences are SGHRS and YFSETQ. The CDR3 has 15 residues. The variable domain in full, completed from reference TRBV5-1 and TRBJ1-4, reads KAGVTQTPRYLIKTRGQQVTLSCSPISGHRSVSWYQQTPGQGLQFLFEYFSETQRNKGNFPGRFSGRQFSNSRSEMNVSTLELGDSALYLCASSTDGDMVEKLFFGSGTQLSVL.